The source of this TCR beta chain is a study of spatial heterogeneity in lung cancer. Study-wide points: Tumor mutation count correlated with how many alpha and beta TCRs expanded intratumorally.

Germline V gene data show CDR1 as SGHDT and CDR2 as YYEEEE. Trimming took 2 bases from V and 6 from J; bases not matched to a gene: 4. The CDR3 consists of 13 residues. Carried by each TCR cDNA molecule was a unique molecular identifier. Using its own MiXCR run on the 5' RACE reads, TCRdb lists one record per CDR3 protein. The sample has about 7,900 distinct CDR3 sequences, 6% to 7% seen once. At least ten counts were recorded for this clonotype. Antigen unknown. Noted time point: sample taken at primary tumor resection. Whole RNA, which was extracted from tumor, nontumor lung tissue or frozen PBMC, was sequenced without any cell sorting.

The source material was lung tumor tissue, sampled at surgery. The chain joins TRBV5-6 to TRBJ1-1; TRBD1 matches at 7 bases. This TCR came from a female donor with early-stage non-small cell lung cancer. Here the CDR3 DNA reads TGTGCCAGCAGCTTTACAGGGGTTCCTGAAGCTTTCTTT. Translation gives CASSFTGVPEAFF.